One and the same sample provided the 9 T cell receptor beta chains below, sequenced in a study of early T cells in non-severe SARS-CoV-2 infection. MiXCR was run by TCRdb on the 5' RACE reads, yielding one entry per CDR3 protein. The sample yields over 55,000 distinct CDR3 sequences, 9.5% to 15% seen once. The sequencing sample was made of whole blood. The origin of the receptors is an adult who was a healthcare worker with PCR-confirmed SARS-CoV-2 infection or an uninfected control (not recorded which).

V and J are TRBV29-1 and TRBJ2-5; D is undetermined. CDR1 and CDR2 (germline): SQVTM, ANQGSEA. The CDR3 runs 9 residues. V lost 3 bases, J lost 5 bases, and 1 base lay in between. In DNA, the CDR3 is TGCAGCGTTGATGAGACCCAGTACTTC. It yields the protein CSVDETQYF. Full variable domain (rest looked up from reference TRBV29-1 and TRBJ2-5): SAVISQKPSRDICQRGTSLTIQCQVDSQVTMMFWYRQQPGQSLTLIATANQGSEATYESGFVIDKFPISRPNLTFSTLTVSNMSPEDSSIYLCSVDETQYFGPGTRLLVL.

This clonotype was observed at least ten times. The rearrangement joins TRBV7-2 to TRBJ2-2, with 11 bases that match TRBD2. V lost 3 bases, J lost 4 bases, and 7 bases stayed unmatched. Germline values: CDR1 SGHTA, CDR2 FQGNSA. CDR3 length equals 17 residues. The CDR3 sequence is CASSLGLAGGSTGELFF. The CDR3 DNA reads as TGTGCCAGCAGCTTGGGGCTAGCGGGAGGAAGCACCGGGGAGCTGTTTTTT.

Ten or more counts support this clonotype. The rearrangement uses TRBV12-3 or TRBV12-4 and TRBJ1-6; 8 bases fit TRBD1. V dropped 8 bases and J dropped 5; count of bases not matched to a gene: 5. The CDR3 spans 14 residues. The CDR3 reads CASGPGGNNSPLHF. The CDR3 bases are TGTGCCAGCGGTCCAGGGGGCAATAATTCACCCCTCCACTTT.

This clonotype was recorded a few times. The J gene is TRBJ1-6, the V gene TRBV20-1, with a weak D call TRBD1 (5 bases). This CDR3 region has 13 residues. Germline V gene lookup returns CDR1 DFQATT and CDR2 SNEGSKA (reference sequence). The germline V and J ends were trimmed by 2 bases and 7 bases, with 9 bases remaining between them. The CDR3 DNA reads TGCAGTGCTAGAAGGCAGGGAAATTCACCCCTCCACTTT. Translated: CSARRQGNSPLHF.

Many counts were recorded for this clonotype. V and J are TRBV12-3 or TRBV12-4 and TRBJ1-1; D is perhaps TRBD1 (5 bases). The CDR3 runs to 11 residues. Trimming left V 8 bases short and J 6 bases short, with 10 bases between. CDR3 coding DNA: TGTGCCAGCGGGGACTTTGCTGAAGCTTTCTTT. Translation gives CASGDFAEAFF.

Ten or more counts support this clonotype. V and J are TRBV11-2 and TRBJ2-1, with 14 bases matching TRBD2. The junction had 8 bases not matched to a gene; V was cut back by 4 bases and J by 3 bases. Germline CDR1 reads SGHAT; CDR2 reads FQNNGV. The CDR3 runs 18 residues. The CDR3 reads CASSSLRLAGGRYNEQFF. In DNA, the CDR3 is TGTGCCAGCAGCTCCCTGCGACTAGCGGGGGGGCGCTACAATGAGCAGTTCTTC. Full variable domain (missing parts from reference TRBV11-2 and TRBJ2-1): EAGVAQSPRYKIIEKRQSVAFWCNPISGHATLYWYQQILGQGPKLLIQFQNNGVVDDSQLPKDRFSAERLKGVDSTLKIQPAKLEDSAVYLCASSSLRLAGGRYNEQFFGPGTRLTVL.

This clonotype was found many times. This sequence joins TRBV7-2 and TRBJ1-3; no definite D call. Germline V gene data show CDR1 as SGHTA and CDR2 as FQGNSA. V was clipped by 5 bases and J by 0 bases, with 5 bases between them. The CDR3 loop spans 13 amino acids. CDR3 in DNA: TGTGCCAGCAGCACAGTCTCTGGAAACACCATATATTTT. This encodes CASSTVSGNTIYF.

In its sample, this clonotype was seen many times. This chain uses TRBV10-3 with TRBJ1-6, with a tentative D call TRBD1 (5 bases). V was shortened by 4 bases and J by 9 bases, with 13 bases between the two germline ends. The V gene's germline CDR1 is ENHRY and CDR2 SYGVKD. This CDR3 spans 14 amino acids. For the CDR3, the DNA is TGTGCCATCAGTGCGGCAGGGCAAGGTTCACCCCTCCACTTT. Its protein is CAISAAGQGSPLHF.

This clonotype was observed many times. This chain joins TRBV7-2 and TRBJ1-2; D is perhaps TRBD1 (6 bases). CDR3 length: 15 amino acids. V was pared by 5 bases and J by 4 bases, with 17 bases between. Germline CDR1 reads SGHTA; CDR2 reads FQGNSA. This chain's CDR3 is CASSARTAPLYGYTF. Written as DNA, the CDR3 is TGTGCCAGCAGCGCCAGGACAGCTCCCCTCTATGGCTACACCTTC.